This T cell receptor (beta chain) was identified in a study of T cells in Graves' hyperthyroidism and ophthalmopathy. Looking at the study overall: Before treatment of any kind, peripheral blood was taken at initial diagnosis.

Germline assignment: CDR1 DFQATT and CDR2 SNEGSKA (reference sequence). The CDR3 has 12 residues. V was cut by 1 base and J by 1 base, with 4 bases left in between. Participants, patients aged 18 to 65, had newly diagnosed hyperthyroidism with a duration under 2 months. The diagnoses drew upon clinical symptoms, serum thyroxine and TRAb, thyroid ultrasound and orbital computed tomography. Using less than 12 ml of fresh peripheral blood, PBMCs were prepared. This clonotype was found a few times. TCR beta CDR3 region amplification was performed from RNA transcripts. First-round RT-PCR of the TCR CDR3 relied on the HTBI primer set. TCRdb reanalysed the multiplex PCR reads using MiXCR and keeps one entry per CDR3 protein. The table has about 480,000 distinct CDR3 sequences, around 15% seen once.

The material sequenced was blood. The chain carries TRBV20-1 and TRBJ2-5; D uncertain. This TCR was sampled from a young woman with Graves' hyperthyroidism. The CDR3 here is CSARAAQETQYF. CDR3 sequence (DNA): TGCAGTGCTAGAGCGGCCCAAGAGACCCAGTACTTC.